This T cell receptor (beta chain) is from a study of blood T cell repertoires in COVID-19. Study background: From the United States, Italy and Spain came samples of acute and convalescent COVID-19. PBMCs, B-cell-depleted T cells, or T cells were the source of the cDNA or gDNA that made up the material.

The cohort comprised adults aged about 18 to 90 years residing in approximately 25 US areas. CDR1 and CDR2 (germline): LGHDT, YNNKEL (reference sequence). V dropped 2 bases and J dropped 1 base, with 20 bases sitting between them. The length of the CDR3 is 18 residues. Per the original data handling: Amplification with reference gene primers provided the estimates of nucleated cell counts. TCRdb's table, derived via immunoSEQ multiplex PCR, lists solely in-frame clones and lacks some. Clone size and the V and J calls come from that table; the DNA yielded D and trimming. The sample holds a few hundred thousand clones, around 84% seen once.

This chain joins TRBV3-1 (or the pseudogene TRBV3-2) and TRBJ1-1; possible D gene TRBD1, 6 bases. This clonotype was sampled from a man younger than 40 with acute COVID-19. Sequenced sample: PBMCs or T cells enriched from blood (not recorded which). CDR3 sequence (DNA): TGTGCCAGCAGCCAATATAGAGGGACCGACAGGACGAACACTGAAGCTTTCTTT. It codes for CASSQYRGTDRTNTEAFF.